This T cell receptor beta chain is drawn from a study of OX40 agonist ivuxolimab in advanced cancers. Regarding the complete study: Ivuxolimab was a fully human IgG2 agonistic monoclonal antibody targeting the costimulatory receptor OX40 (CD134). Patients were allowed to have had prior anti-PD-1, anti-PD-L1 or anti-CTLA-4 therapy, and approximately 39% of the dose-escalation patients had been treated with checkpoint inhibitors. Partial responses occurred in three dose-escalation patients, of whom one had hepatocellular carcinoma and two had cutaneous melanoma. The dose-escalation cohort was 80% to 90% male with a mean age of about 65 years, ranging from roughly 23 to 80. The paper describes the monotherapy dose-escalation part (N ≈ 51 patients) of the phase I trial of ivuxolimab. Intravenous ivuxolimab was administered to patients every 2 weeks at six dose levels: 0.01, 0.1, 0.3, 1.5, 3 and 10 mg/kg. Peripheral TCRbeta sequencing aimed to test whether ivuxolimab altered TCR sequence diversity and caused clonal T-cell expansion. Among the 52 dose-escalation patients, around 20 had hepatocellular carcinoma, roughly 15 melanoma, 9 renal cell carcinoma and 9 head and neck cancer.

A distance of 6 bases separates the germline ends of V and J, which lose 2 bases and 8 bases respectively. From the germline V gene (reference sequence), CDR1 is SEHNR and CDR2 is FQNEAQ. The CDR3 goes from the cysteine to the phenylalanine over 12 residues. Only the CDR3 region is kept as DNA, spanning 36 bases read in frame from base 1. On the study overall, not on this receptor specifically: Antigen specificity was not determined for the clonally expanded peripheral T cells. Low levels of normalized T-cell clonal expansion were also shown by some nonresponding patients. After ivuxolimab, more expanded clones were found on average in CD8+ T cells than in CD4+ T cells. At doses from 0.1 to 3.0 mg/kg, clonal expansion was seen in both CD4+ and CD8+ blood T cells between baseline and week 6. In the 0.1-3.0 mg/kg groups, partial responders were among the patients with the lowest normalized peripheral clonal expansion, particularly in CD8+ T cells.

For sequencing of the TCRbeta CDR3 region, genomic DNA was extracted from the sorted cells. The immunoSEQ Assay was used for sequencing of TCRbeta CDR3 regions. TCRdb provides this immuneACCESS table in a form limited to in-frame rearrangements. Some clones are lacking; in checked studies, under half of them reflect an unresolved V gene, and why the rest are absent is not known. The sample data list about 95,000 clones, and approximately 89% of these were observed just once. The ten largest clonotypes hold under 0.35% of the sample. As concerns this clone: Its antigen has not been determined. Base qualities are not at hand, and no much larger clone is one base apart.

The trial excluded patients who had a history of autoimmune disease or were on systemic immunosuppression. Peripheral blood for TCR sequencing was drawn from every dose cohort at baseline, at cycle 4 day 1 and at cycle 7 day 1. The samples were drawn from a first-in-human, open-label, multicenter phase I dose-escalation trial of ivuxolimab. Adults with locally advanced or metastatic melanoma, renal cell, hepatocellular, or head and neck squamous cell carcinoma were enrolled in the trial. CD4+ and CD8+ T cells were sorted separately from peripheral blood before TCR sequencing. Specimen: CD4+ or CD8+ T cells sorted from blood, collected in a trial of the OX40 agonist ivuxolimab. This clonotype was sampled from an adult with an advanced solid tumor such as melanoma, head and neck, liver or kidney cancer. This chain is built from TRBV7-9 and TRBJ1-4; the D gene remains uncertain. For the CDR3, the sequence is CASSLRREKLFF. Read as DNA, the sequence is TGTGCCAGCAGCTTACGACGAGAAAAACTGTTTTTT.